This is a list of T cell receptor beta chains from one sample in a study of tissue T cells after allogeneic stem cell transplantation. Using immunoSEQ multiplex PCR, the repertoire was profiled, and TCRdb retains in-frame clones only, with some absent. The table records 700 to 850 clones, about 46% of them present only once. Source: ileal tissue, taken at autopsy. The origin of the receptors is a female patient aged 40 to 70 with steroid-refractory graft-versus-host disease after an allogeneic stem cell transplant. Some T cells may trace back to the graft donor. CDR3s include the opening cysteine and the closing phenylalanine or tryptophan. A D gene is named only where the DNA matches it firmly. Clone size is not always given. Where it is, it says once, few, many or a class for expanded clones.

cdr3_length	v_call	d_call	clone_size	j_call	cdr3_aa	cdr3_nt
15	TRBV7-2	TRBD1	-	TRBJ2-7	CASSLVGTGSYEQYF	TGTGCCAGCAGCTTAGTGGGGACAGGGTCCTACGAGCAGTACTTC
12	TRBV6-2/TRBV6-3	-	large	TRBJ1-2	CASSLGHYGYTF	TGTGCCAGCAGTTTGGGCCACTATGGCTACACCTTC
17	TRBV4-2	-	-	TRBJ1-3	CASSQDNRPGSGNTIYF	TGTGCCAGCAGCCAAGATAACAGACCGGGCTCTGGAAACACCATATATTTT
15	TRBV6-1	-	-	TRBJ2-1	CASSELGRPYNEQFF	TGTGCCAGCAGTGAACTCGGGAGACCCTACAATGAGCAGTTCTTC
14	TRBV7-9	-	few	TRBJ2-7	CASSLNPSSYEQYF	TGTGCCAGCAGCTTAAACCCTAGCTCCTACGAGCAGTACTTC
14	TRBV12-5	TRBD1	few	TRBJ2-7	CASGTGTGVREQYF	TGTGCTAGTGGTACCGGGACAGGGGTTCGCGAGCAGTACTTC
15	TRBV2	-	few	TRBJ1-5	CASRKDRVSNQPQHF	TGTGCCAGCAGGAAGGACCGGGTTAGCAATCAGCCCCAGCATTTT
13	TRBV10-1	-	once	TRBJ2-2	CASSDQNTGELFF	TGCGCCAGCAGTGATCAGAACACCGGGGAGCTGTTTTTT
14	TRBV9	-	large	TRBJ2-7	CASSAGGSSYEQYF	TGTGCCAGCAGCGCCGGCGGAAGCTCCTACGAGCAGTACTTC
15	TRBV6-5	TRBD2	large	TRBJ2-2	CASSFGTSGTRGLFF	TGTGCCAGCAGTTTCGGGACTAGCGGGACCCGGGGGCTGTTTTTT
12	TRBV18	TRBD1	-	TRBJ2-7	CASSGQGEKQYF	TGTGCCAGCTCGGGACAGGGGGAAAAGCAGTACTTC
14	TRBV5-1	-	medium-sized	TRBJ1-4	CASTRDLGGEKLFF	TGCGCCAGCACCCGGGACTTGGGGGGTGAAAAACTGTTTTTT
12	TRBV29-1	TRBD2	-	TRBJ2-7	CSVLGTSYEQYF	TGCAGCGTCCTCGGGACTAGCTACGAGCAGTACTTC
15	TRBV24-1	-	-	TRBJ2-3	CATSVQGRSTDTQYF	TGTGCCACCAGTGTTCAGGGTCGTTCCACAGATACGCAGTATTTT
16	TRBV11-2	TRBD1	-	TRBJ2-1	CASSKAGTARGDEQFF	TGTGCCAGCAGCAAAGCCGGGACAGCCCGAGGGGATGAGCAGTTCTTC
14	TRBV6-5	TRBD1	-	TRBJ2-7	CASRRRDRVGEQYF	TGTGCCAGCAGGAGACGGGACAGGGTCGGCGAGCAGTACTTC
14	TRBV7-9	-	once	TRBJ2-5	CASSLWTGEETQYF	TGTGCCAGCAGCTTATGGACGGGGGAGGAGACCCAGTACTTC
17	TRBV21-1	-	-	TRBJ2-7	CASSKEGPVGAGTEQYF	-
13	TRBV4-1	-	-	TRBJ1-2	CASSQERVHGYTF	TGCGCCAGCAGCCAAGAGAGGGTCCATGGCTACACCTTC
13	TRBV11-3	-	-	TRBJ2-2	CASNQWRTGELFF	TGTGCCAGCAACCAGTGGCGAACCGGGGAGCTGTTTTTT
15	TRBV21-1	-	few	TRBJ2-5	CASSKAGPGGETQYF	TGTGCCAGCAGCAAAGCGGGTCCTGGGGGAGAGACCCAGTACTTC